The 30 T cell receptor beta chains below all came from one sample that was sequenced in a study of beta chain features in type 1 diabetes. All of the isolated RNA was reverse transcribed, so expressed TCRB transcripts were sequenced. Assay: immunoSEQ multiplex PCR; the TCRdb copy retains only in-frame clones and omits some. The sample records some 900,000 clones, roughly a sixth being singletons. Sequenced: naive CD4+ T cells from blood. These receptors were obtained from a young woman in good health.

This clone was seen a handful of times. The chain links TRBV2 to TRBJ2-4, with D unresolved. The germline V and J ends were trimmed by 7 bases and 2 bases, with 9 bases remaining between them. This CDR3 is built from 13 residues. Germline V gene lookup returns CDR1 SNHLY and CDR2 FYNNEI. CDR3 sequence reads: CASNPQSKNIQYF. DNA for the CDR3: TGTGCCAGCAACCCCCAGTCCAAAAACATTCAGTACTTC.

The genes are TRBV25-1 and TRBJ2-3; a possible D gene is TRBD2 (6 bases). Germline lookup yields CDR1 MGHDK and CDR2 SYGVNS. The CDR3 extends over 15 amino acids. The germline V and J ends were trimmed by 6 bases and 3 bases, with 16 bases remaining between them. The CDR3 loop is CASSPAGRTTDTQYF. CDR3 nucleotides: TGTGCCAGCAGCCCCGCGGGGCGGACTACAGATACGCAGTATTTT.

This clone was counted a few times. The chain employs TRBV15 and TRBJ2-1, with 13 bases fitting TRBD2. Trimming cost V 4 bases and J 4 bases; bases outside gene matches: 19. The germline V gene encodes CDR1 LNHNV and CDR2 YYDKDF (reference sequence). This CDR3 comprises 21 residues. CDR3: CATSIGQGGTSGRARYNEQFF. CDR3 sequence (DNA): TGTGCCACCAGCATAGGACAGGGGGGAACTAGCGGGAGGGCGAGGTACAATGAGCAGTTCTTC.

This chain joins TRBV19 and TRBJ1-2, with D perhaps matching TRBD1 (5 bases). The germline V gene encodes CDR1 LNHDA and CDR2 SQIVND (reference sequence). The CDR3 extends over 15 amino acids. V lost 0 bases and J lost 5, with 13 bases in between. The CDR3 nucleotides are TGTGCCAGTAGTATAGACGGGACGGGCGCGTATGGCTACACCTTC. Amino acid sequence: CASSIDGTGAYGYTF.

The J gene is TRBJ1-2, the V gene TRBV2; 10 bases agree with TRBD1. The CDR3 runs 14 residues. J lost 3 bases, V lost 6 bases, and 4 bases had no gene match. CDR1 is SNHLY and CDR2 is FYNNEI in the germline V gene. The CDR3 region is CASRRDRGDYGYTF. CDR3 coding DNA: TGTGCCAGCAGGCGGGACAGGGGCGACTATGGCTACACCTTC.

The chain is built from TRBV19 and TRBJ2-7; TRBD2 matches 11 bases. The V gene end was trimmed by 5 bases and the J gene end by 3 bases; junction bases not matched to a gene: 6. The CDR3 loop spans 15 amino acids. The germline V gene encodes CDR1 LNHDA and CDR2 SQIVND (reference sequence). This chain's CDR3 is CASSHLGTSGYEQYF. In DNA form, the CDR3 reads TGTGCCAGTAGTCATTTGGGGACTAGCGGCTACGAGCAGTACTTC.

This clone occurred a few times. The chain recombines TRBV14 with TRBJ2-3; D perhaps matches TRBD2 (5 bases). CDR1 is SGHDN and CDR2 is FVKESK in the germline V gene. Trimming took 4 bases from V and 6 from J, leaving 11 bases between them. The CDR3 totals 13 residues. The CDR3 DNA reads as TGTGCCAGCAGCCGTGGAGGTTCGGATACGCAGTATTTT. Its translation: CASSRGGSDTQYF.

This clone came up a few times. The same CDR3 is also encoded by other DNA sequences in this sample. The genes are TRBV9 and TRBJ2-1; a possible D gene is TRBD2 (5 bases). Trimming removed 4 bases at V and 9 bases at J, with 8 bases between. Germline values: CDR1 SGDLS, CDR2 YYNGEE. The CDR3 contains 11 residues. As DNA, the CDR3 is TGTGCCAGCAGCTCCGGGATTGAGCAGTTCTTC. Translating gives CASSSGIEQFF.

This clone was picked up a small number of times. The V and J genes are TRBV18 and TRBJ2-3, with a possible D match to TRBD2 (6 bases). V lost 3 bases and J lost 5, with 9 bases in between. Germline CDR1 reads KGHSH; CDR2 reads LQKENI. The length of the CDR3 is 13 residues. The DNA for the CDR3 is TGTGCCAGCTCACCGATCGGGGGAGATACGCAGTATTTT. Amino acids: CASSPIGGDTQYF.

J is TRBJ2-7 and V is TRBV2, with 8 bases lining up with TRBD2. V shed 0 bases, J shed 3 bases, and the junction held 10 bases outside the gene matches. Germline V CDR1 and CDR2: SNHLY, FYNNEI. The CDR3 totals 17 residues. This CDR3 is CASSEALRGLAYYEQYF. For the CDR3, the DNA is TGTGCCAGCAGTGAAGCGCTTCGCGGACTAGCTTACTACGAGCAGTACTTC.

This chain uses TRBV7-2 with TRBJ1-5; 7 nucleotides match TRBD1. Germline-derived CDR1 and CDR2 are SGHTA and FQGNSA. There are 16 residues in the CDR3. Trimming cost V 5 bases and J 6 bases; bases outside gene matches: 13. The CDR3 DNA is TGTGCCAGCAGCCAGAGACAGGGAAACTCTTTTCAGCCCCAGCATTTT. Translated: CASSQRQGNSFQPQHF.

The chain combines TRBV7-2 with TRBJ1-2; D unclear. CDR3 length: 14 amino acids. Trimming removed 5 bases at V and 3 bases at J, with 13 bases between. Germline loops: CDR1 SGHTA, CDR2 FQGNSA. The CDR3 DNA reads as TGTGCCAGCAGCCTAACGACATCCTACTATGGCTACACCTTC. The encoded protein is CASSLTTSYYGYTF.

This clone was picked up a small number of times. This sequence joins TRBV4-2 and TRBJ2-1, with TRBD2 matching 8 bases. After removal of 1 base from V and 4 bases from J, the junction contained 6 bases not matched to a gene. CDR3 length: 16 amino acids. Germline CDR1 reads LGHNA; CDR2 reads YNFKEQ. The DNA of the CDR3 is TGTGCCAGCAGCCAAGGCGTTAAGCGGGAGTACAATGAGCAGTTCTTC. This sequence encodes CASSQGVKREYNEQFF.

As for this clone: This sample includes further DNA sequences coding for the same CDR3. V usage is TRBV7-2 and J usage is TRBJ1-5; the D is unclear. With 2 bases removed from V and 1 base from J, the gap between germline ends came to 9 bases. CDR1 is SGHTA, CDR2 FQGNSA, per germline. The CDR3 has 15 amino acids. The CDR3 loop reads CASSLLPGSNQPQHF. The CDR3 nucleotides read TGTGCCAGCAGCTTACTGCCGGGAAGCAATCAGCCCCAGCATTTT.

CDR3 residues: CASRLQGYQPQHF. CDR3 coding DNA: TGTGCCAGCAGGCTACAGGGGTATCAGCCCCAGCATTTT. The V gene is TRBV28, the J gene TRBJ1-5, with 7 bases lining up with TRBD1. Germline lookup yields CDR1 MDHEN and CDR2 SYDVKM. The CDR3 contains 13 residues. Losses at the gene ends were 6 bases for V and 5 bases for J; bases not matched to a gene: 4.

A few counts support this clone. The chain is built from TRBV28 and TRBJ1-5; 11 bases match TRBD1. CDR1 is MDHEN, CDR2 SYDVKM, per germline. The CDR3 has 14 residues. Trimming cost V 6 bases and J 6 bases; bases outside gene matches: 4. CDR3 nucleotides: TGTGCCAGCAGAGGGACAGGGGGAGGTCAGCCCCAGCATTTT. Residues: CASRGTGGGQPQHF.

The chain has TRBV7-8 and TRBJ2-5; 12 nucleotides match TRBD2. The J segment lost 7 bases and the V segment lost 7 bases, leaving 16 bases of the junction unmatched. The length of the CDR3 is 17 residues. Germline loops: CDR1 SGHVS, CDR2 FQNEAQ. For the CDR3, the DNA is TGTGCCAGCAAGAGTCTCCCCGGACTAGCGGGATTGAGGACCCAGTACTTC. It is translated as CASKSLPGLAGLRTQYF.

A few counts support this clone. This chain joins TRBV7-2 and TRBJ2-7; 10 bases align to TRBD2. V shed 5 bases, J shed 4 bases, and the junction held 8 bases outside the gene matches. Germline-derived CDR1 and CDR2 are SGHTA and FQGNSA. This CDR3 contains 15 residues. Here the CDR3 DNA reads TGTGCCAGCAGCGCGCACCGGACTAGCGGTTACGAGCAGTACTTC. Amino acids: CASSAHRTSGYEQYF.

This clone has just a few counts. J is TRBJ2-1 and V is TRBV7-2, with D perhaps being TRBD1 or TRBD2 (5 bases each). Deletions cut 4 bases from V and 5 bases from J, with 15 bases between. The germline V gene has CDR1 SGHTA and CDR2 FQGNSA. The CDR3 covers 15 residues. In DNA, the CDR3 is TGTGCCAGCAGCTATGGGGCTAGCTGGGACAATGAGCAGTTCTTC. Translating gives CASSYGASWDNEQFF. Supplemented by reference TRBV7-2 and TRBJ2-1, the full variable domain reads GAGVSQSPSNKVTEKGKDVELRCDPISGHTALYWYRQSLGQGLEFLIYFQGNSAPDKSGLPSDRFSAERTGGSVSTLTIQRTQQEDSAVYLCASSYGASWDNEQFFGPGTRLTVL.

This clone was detected only a few times. The V gene is TRBV5-1, the J gene TRBJ2-2; 13 nucleotides line up with TRBD2. CDR1 is SGHRS and CDR2 is YFSETQ in the germline V gene. This CDR3 is built from 18 residues. The junction had 9 bases not matched to a gene; V was cut back by 2 bases and J by 5 bases. DNA for the CDR3: TGCGCCAGCAGCTTAGGACTAGCGGGAGTTTTAAGGACCGGGGAGCTGTTTTTT. This codes for CASSLGLAGVLRTGELFF.

The sample holds a few counts of this clone. This chain joins TRBV21-1 and TRBJ2-7; the table names TRBD1, a call not compared with the DNA. TRBV21-1 is marked as a pseudogene. The CDR3 consists of 18 residues. In DNA, the CDR3 is TGTGCCAGCAGCAAACTGGACCGACCGGGACAGGGGACAAACGAGCAGTACTTC. This sequence encodes CASSKLDRPGQGTNEQYF.

In this sample, this clone turned up a few times. The rearrangement links TRBV7-2 to TRBJ2-7; TRBD2 agrees at 10 bases. V gave up 0 bases and J gave up 2 bases; unmatched junction bases: 4. The V gene's germline CDR1 is SGHTA and CDR2 FQGNSA. The CDR3 spans 16 residues. The CDR3 sequence: CASSLAGSGRAYEQYF. The CDR3 DNA follows: TGTGCCAGCAGCTTAGCAGGCAGCGGGAGGGCCTACGAGCAGTACTTC.

The rearrangement links TRBV29-1 to TRBJ2-5, with 13 bases matching TRBD2. Germline trimming cut 8 bases from V and 5 bases from J; bases unmatched to any gene: 11. Germline CDR1 SQVTM, CDR2 ANQGSEA. The length of the CDR3 is 15 residues. The CDR3 spells CSLRLAGGIGETQYF. The DNA for the CDR3 is TGCAGCCTAAGACTAGCGGGAGGAATCGGGGAGACCCAGTACTTC.

The chain couples TRBV29-1 to TRBJ1-1; D is possibly TRBD1 (6 bases). Germline V lookup: CDR1 SQVTM, CDR2 ANQGSEA. This CDR3 is 13 amino acids long. Trimming stripped 6 bases from V and 7 bases from J, with 18 bases between. CDR3 sequence reads: CSVSQTGYFEAFF. In DNA, the CDR3 is TGCAGCGTGAGCCAAACAGGGTACTTTGAAGCTTTCTTT. The variable domain in full, completed from reference TRBV29-1 and TRBJ1-1, reads SAVISQKPSRDICQRGTSLTIQCQVDSQVTMMFWYRQQPGQSLTLIATANQGSEATYESGFVIDKFPISRPNLTFSTLTVSNMSPEDSSIYLCSVSQTGYFEAFFGQGTRLTVV.

This clone was observed a handful of times. The chain uses TRBV7-3 and TRBJ2-1, with a possible D match to TRBD1 (6 bases). V lost 5 bases, J lost 5 bases, and 16 bases lay in between. Germline loops: CDR1 SGHTA, CDR2 FQGTGA. This CDR3 contains 15 residues. In DNA, the CDR3 is TGTGCCAGCAGCCCCCGGGACCAGGGGCACAATGAGCAGTTCTTC. Its translation is CASSPRDQGHNEQFF.

This clone was counted only a few times. This chain connects TRBV7-2 to TRBJ2-7; D ambiguous. Germline V gene sequence: CDR1 SGHTA, CDR2 FQGNSA. The ends were cut back, 5 bases at V and 4 bases at J, with 12 bases in the middle. The CDR3 is made up of 13 amino acids. As DNA, the CDR3 is TGTGCCAGCAGCCCCTCTTGGCTATACGAGCAGTACTTC. This sequence encodes CASSPSWLYEQYF.

The rearrangement joins TRBV5-8 to TRBJ2-7; D remains unclear. Germline V gene data show CDR1 as SGHTS and CDR2 as YDEGEE. The V end lost 0 bases, the J end lost 1 base, and 5 bases lay between the germline ends. The CDR3 is made up of 13 amino acids. Here the CDR3 DNA reads TGTGCCAGCAGCTTGGTTCTGTCCTACGAGCAGTACTTC. Translating it yields CASSLVLSYEQYF. The full variable domain, rest sourced from reference TRBV5-8 and TRBJ2-7, is EAGVTQSPTHLIKTRGQQATLRCSPISGHTSVYWYQQALGLGLQFLLWYDEGEERNRGNFPPRFSGRQFPNYSSELNVNALELEDSALYLCASSLVLSYEQYFGPGTRLTVT.

This clone showed up just a few times. The rearrangement uses TRBV29-1 and TRBJ2-5; possibly TRBD1 for D (5 bases). Per germline, CDR1 SQVTM and CDR2 ANQGSEA. This CDR3 is built from 14 residues. CDR3 residues: CSSSGAPAQETQYF. CDR3 coding DNA: TGCAGTTCTAGTGGGGCCCCGGCCCAAGAGACCCAGTACTTC.

This clone showed up just a few times. The chain employs TRBV4-3 and TRBJ2-2, with TRBD2 matching 8 bases. With V trimmed by 1 base and J by 4 bases, 8 bases remained unmatched. The CDR3 length is 17 residues. Germline V gives CDR1 LGHNA, CDR2 YSLEER. The CDR3 reads CASSQVSRLATTGELFF. The CDR3 DNA follows: TGCGCCAGCAGCCAAGTATCTAGACTAGCGACCACCGGGGAGCTGTTTTTT.

J is TRBJ2-5 and V is TRBV7-2; D may be TRBD1 or TRBD2 (5 bases each). The CDR3 spans 14 residues. Trimming removed 2 bases at V and 2 bases at J, with 9 bases between. CDR1 and CDR2 from the germline V gene are SGHTA and FQGNSA. Here the CDR3 DNA reads TGTGCCAGCAGCTTATCGGGGCCTCAAGAGACCCAGTACTTC. Its translation is CASSLSGPQETQYF.